The 9 T cell receptor beta chains reported below all come from one sample, sequenced in a study of T cell repertoires in ileal Crohn's disease. TCRdb's table, derived via immunoSEQ multiplex PCR, lists solely in-frame clones and lacks some. The sample has about 12,000 clones; 82% are singletons. Documented time point: neoterminal ileum biopsy at postoperative endoscopy, about 6 months after surgery. The sample taken for sequencing was ileal tissue. The receptors come from an adult with Crohn's disease.

The chain carries TRBV1 and TRBJ1-2. TRBV1 is a listed pseudogene. The CDR3 sequence is 12 residues long. The CDR3 nucleotides are TGCACCAGCAACCAGGGAGACTATGGCTACACCTTC. Protein product: CTSNQGDYGYTF.

The rearrangement uses TRBV11-3 and TRBJ2-5; D is unresolved. The length of the CDR3 is 12 residues. Germline assignment: CDR1 SGHNT and CDR2 YENEEA. Trimming took off 6 bases at V and 5 bases at J, with 10 bases between the two ends. In DNA form, the CDR3 reads TGTGCCAGCAGTGACGGGTCGGAGACCCAGTACTTC. Translated: CASSDGSETQYF.

This chain connects TRBV5-6 to TRBJ1-6; TRBD1 matches 9 bases. The CDR3 has 14 amino acids. The junction had 4 bases not matched to a gene; V was cut back by 2 bases and J by 10 bases. The germline V gene encodes CDR1 SGHDT and CDR2 YYEEEE. The DNA for the CDR3 is TGTGCCAGCAGCTTCCGACAGGGGGGCTCACCCCTCCACTTT. As protein: CASSFRQGGSPLHF.

The sample holds one count of this clone. This rearrangement joins TRBV6-1 to TRBJ1-3; no firm D call. V was trimmed by 4 bases and J by 8 bases, leaving 15 bases between them. The CDR3 has 14 amino acids. CDR1 and CDR2 (germline): MNHNS, SASEGT. CDR3: CASSASGVGHTIYF. CDR3 sequence (DNA): TGTGCCAGCAGTGCCTCCGGGGTCGGGCACACCATATATTTT.

The V call is TRBV4-2, the J call TRBJ2-7; 11 nucleotides align to TRBD1. Germline CDR1 LGHNA, CDR2 YNFKEQ. V lost 0 bases, J lost 3 bases, and 4 bases stayed unmatched. The CDR3 sequence is 16 residues long. The CDR3 spells CASSQDSGTGGYEQYF. For the CDR3, the DNA is TGTGCCAGCAGCCAAGACTCCGGGACAGGGGGCTACGAGCAGTACTTC.

This clone appeared once. The CDR3: CASSLAGAGGPLNEQFF. In DNA, the CDR3 is TGTGCCAGCAGCTTGGCCGGGGCGGGAGGGCCGCTCAATGAGCAGTTCTTC. V and J are TRBV5-4 and TRBJ2-1; 9 nucleotides agree with TRBD2. The ends lost 0 bases at V and 6 bases at J; junction bases unmatched: 10. This CDR3 has 17 amino acids. CDR1 is SGHNT and CDR2 is YYREEE in the germline V gene (reference sequence).

This clone was found a few times. This chain links TRBV7-2 with TRBJ1-3, with no clear D. This CDR3 has 15 amino acids. Germline loops: CDR1 SGHTA, CDR2 FQGNSA. V lost 6 bases and J lost 4, with 16 bases in between. CDR3 in DNA: TGTGCCAGCAGGCGCCAAGCCTCACCGGGAAACACCATATATTTT. Its protein product is CASRRQASPGNTIYF.

This clone was recorded only once. The chain recombines TRBV5-1 with TRBJ2-3; 8 bases match TRBD1. The germline CDR1 and CDR2 sequences are SGHRS and YFSETQ. V lost 4 bases, J lost 1 base, and 5 bases stayed unmatched. The CDR3 loop spans 15 amino acids. CDR3 protein: CASSIGQGGTDTQYF. CDR3 nucleotides: TGCGCCAGCAGCATAGGACAGGGAGGCACAGATACGCAGTATTTT.

In this sample, this clone turned up once. The chain couples TRBV5-5 to TRBJ2-1; 11 nucleotides agree with TRBD2. Trimming cost V 3 bases and J 3 bases; bases outside gene matches: 11. CDR3 length: 18 amino acids. Looked up from germline, CDR1 is SGHKS and CDR2 is YYEKEE (reference sequence). CDR3 nucleotides: TGTGCCAGCAGCTCGGCCCCGACTAGCGGGACGCACTACAATGAGCAGTTCTTC. Protein product: CASSSAPTSGTHYNEQFF.